This entry lists 12 T cell receptor beta chains sequenced from one sample in a study of T cells in Graves' hyperthyroidism and ophthalmopathy. Using RNA transcripts as the source, TCR beta CDR3 regions were amplified. The HTBI set primed first-round TCR CDR3 RT-PCR. In TCRdb, the multiplex PCR reads were re-called with MiXCR into one record per CDR3 protein. The sample holds about 610,000 distinct CDR3 sequences, roughly 14% seen once. Sequencing was carried out using blood. The receptors were sampled from a woman in her thirties or forties with Graves' ophthalmopathy.

The CDR3 protein is CATSRGWSSGKGYEQYF. CDR3 nucleotide sequence: TGTGCCACCAGCAGAGGGTGGTCTAGCGGGAAAGGCTACGAGCAGTACTTC. The V gene is TRBV15, the J gene TRBJ2-7; TRBD2 matches 9 bases. V shed 1 base and J 3 bases; nucleotides not matched to a gene: 10. CDR1 and CDR2 from the germline V gene are LNHNV and YYDKDF (reference sequence). The CDR3 length is 17 residues.

The table lists this clonotype with a few counts. This chain connects TRBV28 to TRBJ2-7; perhaps TRBD1 as D (7 bases). Germline assignment: CDR1 MDHEN and CDR2 SYDVKM. CDR3 size: 17 residues. Trimming pared 6 bases from V and 2 bases from J, leaving 23 bases between. CDR3 in DNA: TGTGCCAGCAGGTATTCAGGGGCGGGACAGCGCGCCTACGAGCAGTACTTC. Its protein product is CASRYSGAGQRAYEQYF.

The chain has TRBV27 and TRBJ1-1; D is perhaps TRBD1 (5 bases). This CDR3 region has 13 residues. V was clipped by 4 bases and J by 5 bases, with 11 bases between them. Germline assignment: CDR1 MNHEY and CDR2 SMNVEV (reference sequence). The CDR3: CASSYGGETEAFF. Written as DNA, the CDR3 is TGTGCCAGCAGTTATGGGGGTGAGACTGAAGCTTTCTTT.

The chain uses TRBV24-1 and TRBJ1-1; perhaps TRBD1 as D (6 bases). This CDR3 comprises 12 residues. Germline CDR1 KGHDR, CDR2 SFDVKD. Trimming left V 4 bases short and J 10 bases short, with 12 bases between. This CDR3 reads CATSDRGRTAFF. The CDR3 nucleotides read TGTGCCACCAGTGACAGGGGCCGAACAGCTTTCTTT.

This clonotype was observed many times. The chain recombines TRBV15 with TRBJ1-5; 10 nucleotides line up with TRBD1. Looked up from germline, CDR1 is LNHNV and CDR2 is YYDKDF (reference sequence). With 4 bases clipped from V and 4 bases from J, the junction kept 10 bases outside the gene matches. The CDR3 runs 17 residues. CDR3 region: CATSIGRDRGNNQPQHF. The DNA for the CDR3 is TGTGCCACCAGCATAGGGAGGGACAGGGGAAATAATCAGCCCCAGCATTTT. The full variable domain, its missing parts supplied by reference TRBV15 and TRBJ1-5, is DAMVIQNPRYQVTQFGKPVTLSCSQTLNHNVMYWYQQKSSQAPKLLFHYYDKDFNNEADTPDNFQSRRPNTSFCFLDIRSPGLGDTAMYLCATSIGRDRGNNQPQHFGDGTRLSIL.

This chain connects TRBV12-3 or TRBV12-4 to TRBJ1-2, with D hard to call. V lost 3 bases and J 0 bases, leaving 11 bases between the germline ends. The CDR3 is 15 residues long. DNA of the CDR3: TGTGCCAGCAGTTTCAGCGCAGGCCCTAACTATGGCTACACCTTC. The encoded protein is CASSFSAGPNYGYTF.

The rearrangement uses TRBV6-5 and TRBJ2-4; the D call may be TRBD1 or TRBD2 (5 bases each). This CDR3 contains 15 residues. With 4 bases removed from V and 9 bases from J, the gap between germline ends came to 19 bases. Germline V gene data show CDR1 as MNHEY and CDR2 as SVGAGI. The CDR3 region is CASSFPLAPQGIQYF. The CDR3 nucleotides read TGTGCCAGCAGTTTCCCCTTAGCGCCTCAGGGCATTCAGTACTTC.

At least ten counts were recorded for this clonotype. The chain has TRBV20-1 and TRBJ1-2; D is undetermined. Trimming removed 2 bases from V and 7 bases from J, with 11 bases in between. The CDR3 has 12 residues. Germline V lookup: CDR1 DFQATT, CDR2 SNEGSKA (reference sequence). CDR3 sequence: CSARQALGGYTF. The CDR3 coding sequence is TGCAGTGCTAGACAGGCCCTCGGTGGCTACACCTTC.

The chain carries TRBV13 and TRBJ1-2; possible D gene TRBD1, 5 bases. This CDR3 contains 13 residues. Germline assignment: CDR1 PRHDT and CDR2 FYEKMQ (reference sequence). Between the trimmed V and J ends, which lost 7 bases and 4 bases, there was a span of 13 bases. DNA for the CDR3: TGTGCCAGCAATCCATCAGGGCCCTATGGCTACACCTTC. Translation: CASNPSGPYGYTF.

The chain links TRBV11-1 to TRBJ2-7; 10 bases are a match to TRBD2. Germline V lookup: CDR1 SGHAT, CDR2 FQDESV (reference sequence). With V trimmed by 4 bases and J by 2 bases, 8 bases remained unmatched. The CDR3 has 16 amino acids. As DNA, the CDR3 is TGTGCCAGCAGCTCGTCCGGGACTAGCGATACCTACGAGCAGTACTTC. It yields the protein CASSSSGTSDTYEQYF.

The sample holds many counts of this clonotype. The chain has TRBV10-3 and TRBJ1-1; D perhaps matches TRBD1 (5 bases). V gave up 4 bases and J gave up 6 bases, with 12 bases separating them. This CDR3 has 13 residues. Per the germline V gene, CDR1 is ENHRY and CDR2 is SYGVKD. CDR3 nucleotide sequence: TGTGCCATCAGTGGACGGGACCGCCCTGAAGCTTTCTTT. It encodes CAISGRDRPEAFF.

This clonotype was counted at least ten times. This chain uses TRBV4-2 with TRBJ2-7, with 8 bases fitting TRBD2. This CDR3 has 14 amino acids. V shed 4 bases and J 3 bases; nucleotides not matched to a gene: 5. Germline CDR1 is LGHNA and CDR2 is YNFKEQ. The CDR3 reads CASSLTSDDYEQYF. As DNA, the CDR3 is TGTGCCAGCAGCCTGACTAGCGATGACTACGAGCAGTACTTC.